The present TCR beta chain was sequenced within a study of blood T cell repertoires in COVID-19. About the research overall: Italy, Spain and the United States were the sources of the convalescent and acute COVID-19 samples. The cDNA or gDNA used as material had been derived from T cells, B-cell-depleted T cells, or PBMCs.

Authors' methods: Amplification with reference gene primers provided the estimates of nucleated cell counts. Using immunoSEQ multiplex PCR, the repertoire was profiled, and TCRdb retains in-frame clones only, with some absent. D and trimming come from the DNA, and the V and J calls and clone size come from that table. Among about 180,000 clones, 80% to 85% were seen once, and the ten largest hold 12%. With 3 bases removed from V and 7 bases from J, the gap between germline ends came to 10 bases. This CDR3 is 14 amino acids long. Germline V gene sequence: CDR1 MNHEY, CDR2 SVGAGI. This receptor was identified in an elderly woman with COVID-19, enrolled during active disease. The V gene is TRBV6-5, the J gene TRBJ1-6; the D gene is possibly TRBD1 (5 bases). The sequenced sample was peripheral blood. The CDR3 DNA sequence: TGTGCCAGCAGTTATGGGGGGAACAATTCACCCCTCCACTTT. Its translation is CASSYGGNNSPLHF.